These T cell receptor beta chains were read from a single sample in a study of somatic mutations in cytotoxic T cells in rheumatoid arthritis. Data came from immunoSEQ multiplex PCR; TCRdb stores just in-frame clones and leaves some out. The sample carries fewer than 40,000 clones, around 86% recorded once. Sequenced input: CD8+ T cells sorted from blood. All receptors come from an adult with rheumatoid arthritis. Each CDR3 is given with its conserved first and last residue. A D gene is named only where the DNA matches it firmly. Some rows have no size entry. The others give once, few or many, or a class for an expanded clone.

v_gene: TRBV19; j_gene: TRBJ1-1; d_gene: -; len: 13; abundance: -; CDR3nt: TGTGCCAGTAGAGATACAGAGAACACTGAAGCTTTCTTT; CDR3aa: CASRDTENTEAFF
v_gene: TRBV4-1; j_gene: TRBJ2-2; d_gene: -; len: 15; abundance: -; CDR3nt: TGCGCCAGCAGCCTAAACTCGGGGGCGGGCGGGGAGCTGTTTTTT; CDR3aa: CASSLNSGAGGELFF
v_gene: TRBV19; j_gene: TRBJ2-7; d_gene: -; len: 16; abundance: -; CDR3nt: TGTGCCAGTAGTATAGCACCAAGGGCCCTAGCGCACGAGCAGTACTTC; CDR3aa: CASSIAPRALAHEQYF
v_gene: TRBV7-9; j_gene: TRBJ2-2; d_gene: TRBD2; len: 18; abundance: -; CDR3nt: TGTGCCAGCAGCCAACAGACTAGCTTCCAGAGGGGCACCGGGGAGCTGTTTTTT; CDR3aa: CASSQQTSFQRGTGELFF
v_gene: TRBV7-2; j_gene: TRBJ2-7; d_gene: TRBD2; len: 15; abundance: once; CDR3nt: TGTGCCAGCAGCTTAGAGGCGGGGGGGCCCTACGAGCAGTACTTC; CDR3aa: CASSLEAGGPYEQYF
v_gene: TRBV2; j_gene: TRBJ2-1; d_gene: TRBD2; len: 15; abundance: -; CDR3nt: TGTGCCAGCAGTGACCTAGCGGGGGAATACAATGAGCAGTTCTTC; CDR3aa: CASSDLAGEYNEQFF
v_gene: TRBV10-3; j_gene: TRBJ2-3; d_gene: -; len: 13; abundance: -; CDR3nt: TGTGCCATCAGTGAGTCGGGGGTGGATACGCAGTATTTT; CDR3aa: CAISESGVDTQYF
v_gene: TRBV6-4; j_gene: TRBJ1-2; d_gene: -; len: 15; abundance: few; CDR3nt: TGTGCCAGCAGCCGAGGGACCGACAGCAGCTATGGCTACACCTTC; CDR3aa: CASSRGTDSSYGYTF
v_gene: TRBV2; j_gene: TRBJ2-5; d_gene: -; len: 16; abundance: -; CDR3nt: TGTGCCAGCAGTGATCGCGCCCGAGAACCCGAAGAGACCCAGTACTTC; CDR3aa: CASSDRAREPEETQYF
v_gene: TRBV5-1; j_gene: TRBJ1-5; d_gene: -; len: 12; abundance: -; CDR3nt: TGCGCCAGCTTTGGAGCGAGTCAGCCCCAGCATTTT; CDR3aa: CASFGASQPQHF
v_gene: TRBV7-3; j_gene: TRBJ2-2; d_gene: -; len: 15; abundance: -; CDR3nt: TGTGCCAGCAGACTTAGCGGATGGGCCACCGGGGAGCTGTTTTTT; CDR3aa: CASRLSGWATGELFF
v_gene: TRBV5-4; j_gene: TRBJ2-7; d_gene: TRBD2; len: 15; abundance: once; CDR3nt: TGTGCCAGCAGCCCGGGACTAGCCTTGGGGACCGAGCAGTACTTC; CDR3aa: CASSPGLALGTEQYF
v_gene: TRBV4-3; j_gene: TRBJ2-7; d_gene: TRBD1; len: 14; abundance: -; CDR3nt: TGCGCCAGCAGCCCTGACAGGGGGTCCTACGAGCAGTACTTC; CDR3aa: CASSPDRGSYEQYF
v_gene: TRBV6-1; j_gene: TRBJ1-1; d_gene: -; len: 11; abundance: few; CDR3nt: TGTGCCAGCAGTGACAGGGGCGAAGCTTTCTTT; CDR3aa: CASSDRGEAFF
v_gene: TRBV5-1; j_gene: TRBJ2-3; d_gene: TRBD1; len: 16; abundance: -; CDR3nt: TGCGCCAGCAGCCTCGGGACAGGGGGGCCCCCAAATACGCAGTATTTT; CDR3aa: CASSLGTGGPPNTQYF
v_gene: TRBV11-3; j_gene: TRBJ2-1; d_gene: -; len: 15; abundance: -; CDR3nt: TGTGCCAGCAGCTTAGAGCTCAGCTCCTACAATGAGCAGTTCTTC; CDR3aa: CASSLELSSYNEQFF
v_gene: TRBV6-4; j_gene: TRBJ2-5; d_gene: TRBD1; len: 15; abundance: -; CDR3nt: TGTGCCAGCAGCGAAGGACAGGGCACCCAAGAGACCCAGTACTTC; CDR3aa: CASSEGQGTQETQYF
v_gene: TRBV19; j_gene: TRBJ1-5; d_gene: TRBD1; len: 14; abundance: few; CDR3nt: TGTGCCAGCACTGGGACAGGTCGGGAACAGCCCCAGCATTTT; CDR3aa: CASTGTGREQPQHF
v_gene: TRBV7-9; j_gene: TRBJ2-1; d_gene: TRBD2; len: 16; abundance: few; CDR3nt: TGTGCCAGCAGTAAAGGCACTAGCGGGAGTTTAGTTGAGCAGTTCTTC; CDR3aa: CASSKGTSGSLVEQFF
v_gene: TRBV11-2; j_gene: TRBJ1-2; d_gene: -; len: 13; abundance: -; CDR3nt: TGTGCCAGCAGCAGATCCGGGGCTAGCGGCTACACCTTC; CDR3aa: CASSRSGASGYTF
v_gene: TRBV4-3; j_gene: TRBJ2-3; d_gene: -; len: 15; abundance: once; CDR3nt: TGCGCCAGCAGCTATAGCGCCATTAGCACAGATACGCAGTATTTT; CDR3aa: CASSYSAISTDTQYF
v_gene: TRBV27; j_gene: TRBJ2-5; d_gene: -; len: 14; abundance: -; CDR3nt: TGTGCCAGCAGTTCTTCTGAGGGAGCAGCGACCCAGTACTTC; CDR3aa: CASSSSEGAATQYF
v_gene: TRBV9; j_gene: TRBJ1-6; d_gene: TRBD1; len: 15; abundance: -; CDR3nt: TGTGCCAGCAGCGCCGCGGGACAGGGGAGGCCACCCCTCCACTTT; CDR3aa: CASSAAGQGRPPLHF
v_gene: TRBV2; j_gene: TRBJ2-1; d_gene: -; len: 16; abundance: -; CDR3nt: TGTGCCAGCACCCAATGGGGGACAAGCTCCTACAATGAGCAGTTCTTC; CDR3aa: CASTQWGTSSYNEQFF
v_gene: TRBV7-9; j_gene: TRBJ1-2; d_gene: -; len: 14; abundance: -; CDR3nt: TGTGCCAGCAGTCCCCAGAGGGGCAACTATGGCTACACCTTC; CDR3aa: CASSPQRGNYGYTF
v_gene: TRBV6-5; j_gene: TRBJ1-1; d_gene: -; len: 13; abundance: -; CDR3nt: TGTGCCAGCAGTTACTGGGGACGCAAGGAAGCTTTCTTT; CDR3aa: CASSYWGRKEAFF
v_gene: TRBV6-5; j_gene: TRBJ2-7; d_gene: -; len: 14; abundance: -; CDR3nt: TGTGCCAGCAGGGGGACAAGGTTATCCTACGAGCAGTACTTC; CDR3aa: CASRGTRLSYEQYF
v_gene: TRBV13; j_gene: TRBJ2-3; d_gene: -; len: 14; abundance: -; CDR3nt: TGTGCCAGCAGCTTAAACGAAGGGTTAGATACGCAGTATTTT; CDR3aa: CASSLNEGLDTQYF
v_gene: TRBV5-1; j_gene: TRBJ2-1; d_gene: -; len: 12; abundance: -; CDR3nt: TGCGCCAGCAGCTTGGCCTACAATGAGCAGTTCTTC; CDR3aa: CASSLAYNEQFF
v_gene: TRBV14; j_gene: TRBJ1-3; d_gene: -; len: 14; abundance: -; CDR3nt: TGTGCCAGCAGCCAACTCGGGTCCGGAAACACCATATATTTT; CDR3aa: CASSQLGSGNTIYF
v_gene: TRBV9; j_gene: TRBJ2-1; d_gene: -; len: 15; abundance: -; CDR3nt: TGTGCCAGCAGCGTATACTCGAGCTCCTACAATGAGCAGTTCTTC; CDR3aa: CASSVYSSSYNEQFF
v_gene: TRBV9; j_gene: TRBJ1-3; d_gene: -; len: 15; abundance: -; CDR3nt: TGTGCCAGCAGCGTAGACGGTTCCTCTGGAAACACCATATATTTT; CDR3aa: CASSVDGSSGNTIYF
v_gene: TRBV4-1; j_gene: TRBJ2-2; d_gene: -; len: 17; abundance: -; CDR3nt: TGCGCCAGCAGCCACCTCTTCCCAGTAAAGGGTCCCGGGGAGCTGTTTTTT; CDR3aa: CASSHLFPVKGPGELFF
v_gene: TRBV19; j_gene: TRBJ2-2; d_gene: TRBD1; len: 16; abundance: -; CDR3nt: TGTGCCAGTAGTTCTCGGGACAGGGGTATAGCCGGGGAGCTGTTTTTT; CDR3aa: CASSSRDRGIAGELFF
v_gene: TRBV6-1; j_gene: TRBJ2-1; d_gene: TRBD1; len: 13; abundance: once; CDR3nt: TGTGCCAGCACCTACAGGGGCTACAATGAGCAGTTCTTC; CDR3aa: CASTYRGYNEQFF
v_gene: TRBV6-1; j_gene: TRBJ1-6; d_gene: -; len: 14; abundance: -; CDR3nt: TGTGCCAGCAGTGAAATCCACCCTAATTCACCCCTCCACTTT; CDR3aa: CASSEIHPNSPLHF
v_gene: TRBV7-9; j_gene: TRBJ2-6; d_gene: TRBD1; len: 15; abundance: -; CDR3nt: TGTGCCAGCAGCTCAACAGGGGATGGGGCCAACGTCCTGACTTTC; CDR3aa: CASSSTGDGANVLTF
v_gene: TRBV4-1; j_gene: TRBJ1-1; d_gene: -; len: 16; abundance: -; CDR3nt: TGCGCCAGCAGCCAACGGGCCGGGCAGCTAAGCTCTGAAGCTTTCTTT; CDR3aa: CASSQRAGQLSSEAFF
v_gene: TRBV5-4; j_gene: TRBJ2-7; d_gene: -; len: 16; abundance: -; CDR3nt: TGTGCCAGCAGCCCGGACGCCTCGTCAACCTCCTACGAGCAGTACTTC; CDR3aa: CASSPDASSTSYEQYF
v_gene: TRBV9; j_gene: TRBJ1-1; d_gene: -; len: 14; abundance: -; CDR3nt: TGTGCCAGCAGCGGGGCGCGGCAGAACACTGAAGCTTTCTTT; CDR3aa: CASSGARQNTEAFF
v_gene: TRBV30; j_gene: TRBJ2-1; d_gene: -; len: 13; abundance: -; CDR3nt: TGTGCCTGGAGAGGGTTGGGGTACAATGAGCAGTTCTTC; CDR3aa: CAWRGLGYNEQFF